The sample holds many counts of the clone carrying this T cell receptor beta chain. Its antigen is still unknown. The CDR3 spans 13 residues. With 5 bases removed from V and 12 bases from J, the gap between germline ends came to 20 bases. CDR1 MNHNY and CDR2 SVGAGI come from the germline V gene (reference sequence). Sequencing was performed with immunoSEQ multiplex PCR; in TCRdb, only in-frame clones are kept and a portion is missing. Listed for the sample are roughly 35,000 clones, none seen a single time. This record belongs to a study of T cells after posttransplantation cyclophosphamide. The study, taken as a whole, reports: TRB overlap between skin or GI tissue T cells and blood was limited. Later blood repertoires were often dominated by clones from the donor CD8+ memory compartment.

The clonotype was recovered from a girl aged 10-17 years in good health, CMV-negative, and a related stem cell transplant donor. What was sequenced was PBMCs. The V call is TRBV6-6, the J call TRBJ2-7; tentative D call: TRBD1 (5 bases). This CDR3 reads CASSAVFWIQGYF. The CDR3 nucleotides read TGTGCCAGCAGTGCGGTTTTTTGGATCCAGGGGTACTTC.